This T cell receptor beta chain is drawn from a study of blood T cells in healthy people across ages. Study-wide findings and caveats: Any conclusive comparison of naive versus antigen-experienced cells was prevented by using unsorted PBMCs. Estimated diversity, derived from one million T cells, was regarded as an underestimate. Per-million-T-cell TCR beta diversity fell roughly linearly with age.

The V segment lost 6 bases and the J segment 5 bases; nucleotides outside the gene matches: 6. This CDR3 comprises 12 residues. The germline gives CDR1 DFQATT, CDR2 SNEGSKA (reference sequence). With a J-beta primer mix and a sample-barcoded 5' primer, a second PCR ran about 7 to 12 cycles. TCRdb re-called the 5' RACE reads with MiXCR, one entry per CDR3 protein. The sample gives about 1.8 million distinct CDR3 sequences, around half of which show up once; less than 2.5% is in the top ten. This clonotype occurred a few times. Its antigen remains unidentified. Per-sample yields of isolated PBMCs were at least 7 million.

Specimen: blood. This sequence was found in a woman in her 40s in good health. The genes are TRBV20-1 and TRBJ2-7; TRBD2 matches 8 bases. CDR3 sequence reads: CSATPGGDEQYF. CDR3 in DNA: TGCAGTGCGACCCCGGGAGGGGACGAGCAGTACTTC.